A single sample is the source of the 32 T cell receptor beta chains below, sequenced in a study of T cell changes during pregnancy in multiple sclerosis (dated by TCRdb to between 2017 and 2020). The library was prepared using the immunoSEQ multiplex PCR assay. TCRdb took this table from immuneACCESS and kept in-frame rearrangements with V and J called. Such tables lack part of the clones; where checked against another copy, unresolved V genes explain under half of the gap, and the rest is unexplained. The sample table records tens of thousands of clones; around 90% of these occur just once. The ten largest clones take up about 0.51% of the sample. The sample was CD4+ T cells from peripheral blood mononuclear cells, taken in the second trimester of pregnancy. The receptors here all came from a female donor with multiple sclerosis, enrolled in a pregnancy study.

The chain has TRBV4-1 and TRBJ1-4, with TRBD1 matching over 7 bases. From germline, CDR1 is MGHRA and CDR2 YSYEKL. This CDR3 comprises 17 residues. The J segment lost 13 bases and the V segment lost 0 bases, leaving 17 bases of the junction unmatched. The CDR3 sequence is CASSQEPPASAGGRLFF. In DNA form, the CDR3 reads TGCGCCAGCAGCCAAGAGCCCCCCGCCTCGGCAGGGGGAAGACTGTTTTTT.

The chain recombines TRBV6-6 with TRBJ1-4, with D uncertain. The CDR3 is made up of 12 amino acids. The germline V gene has CDR1 MNHNY and CDR2 SVGAGI (reference sequence). Between the trimmed V and J ends, which lost 6 bases and 8 bases, there was a span of 10 bases. The CDR3 loop is CASRLVEEKLFF. The CDR3 bases are TGTGCCAGCAGGTTGGTGGAGGAAAAACTGTTTTTT.

The chain employs TRBV5-5 and TRBJ2-7; TRBD1 matches at 11 bases. Germline values: CDR1 SGHKS, CDR2 YYEKEE (reference sequence). V dropped 4 bases and J dropped 4; count of bases not matched to a gene: 7. The CDR3 consists of 15 residues. This chain's CDR3 is CASSRDGQGAYEQYF. CDR3 sequence (DNA): TGTGCCAGCAGCCGAGACGGACAGGGGGCGTACGAGCAGTACTTC.

As to this clone: This may arise from a read error, as a much more abundant clone is one base away. The sample holds other DNA sequences that translate to the same CDR3. The chain couples TRBV28 to TRBJ2-7, with 10 bases that match TRBD2. Germline V gene data show CDR1 as MDHEN and CDR2 as SYDVKM. The CDR3 covers 15 residues. CDR3: CASSSRGAGGYEQYF. CDR3 nucleotides: TGCGCCAGCAGCTCCCGGGGAGCGGGAGGGTACGAGCAGTACTTC. The variable domain in full, completed from reference TRBV28 and TRBJ2-7, reads DVKVTQSSRYLVKRTGEKVFLECVQDMDHENMFWYRQDPGLGLRLIYFSYDVKMKEKGDIPEGYSVSREKKERFSLILESASTNQTSMYLCASSSRGAGGYEQYFGPGTRLTVT.

The chain combines TRBV6-1 with TRBJ2-2, with D maybe TRBD1 (5 bases). This CDR3 comprises 15 residues. Trimming removed 7 bases from V and 0 bases from J, with 12 bases in between. In germline, CDR1 is MNHNS, CDR2 SASEGT. The CDR3 protein is CASIPGQPNTGELFF. The CDR3 DNA is TGTGCCAGCATTCCTGGACAACCGAACACCGGGGAGCTGTTTTTT.

CDR3 coding DNA: TGCGCCAGCCGAATCGGGGGGCTGAACACTGAAGCTTTCTTT. The encoded protein is CASRIGGLNTEAFF. V and J are TRBV5-1 and TRBJ1-1, with D possibly being TRBD1 (6 bases). V lost 7 bases, J lost 0 bases, and 13 bases lay in between. Germline V gives CDR1 SGHRS, CDR2 YFSETQ. The CDR3 is 14 amino acids.

The genes are TRBV6-1 and TRBJ2-3; 8 nucleotides match TRBD1. The germline gives CDR1 MNHNS, CDR2 SASEGT. The CDR3 extends over 17 amino acids. V was clipped by 2 bases and J by 3 bases; unmatched bases: 10. CDR3 coding DNA: TGTGCCAGCAGTGAACTCGGGGCAGGGGGCAGAACAGATACGCAGTATTTT. This sequence encodes CASSELGAGGRTDTQYF.

This chain joins TRBV11-2 and TRBJ2-1; 9 bases are a match to TRBD2. Germline V lookup: CDR1 SGHAT, CDR2 FQNNGV. CDR3 length: 15 amino acids. Trimming removed 4 bases from V and 4 bases from J; junction bases left unmatched: 5. In nucleotides, the CDR3 is TGTGCCAGCAGCTCGGGACTAGCTGGTTACAATGAGCAGTTCTTC. Translation: CASSSGLAGYNEQFF.

V is TRBV7-2 and J is TRBJ2-5; 8 nucleotides match TRBD1. The CDR3 loop spans 16 amino acids. Germline assignment: CDR1 SGHTA and CDR2 FQGNSA. V dropped 0 bases and J dropped 5; count of bases not matched to a gene: 8. CDR3: CASSLARGLGGETQYF. The CDR3 DNA is TGTGCCAGCAGCTTAGCCAGGGGGCTTGGGGGGGAGACCCAGTACTTC.

This clone was recorded only once. This chain links TRBV28 with TRBJ2-5; tentatively, D is TRBD1 (5 bases). CDR3 length: 12 residues. V was pared by 3 bases and J by 7 bases, with 9 bases between. Germline V gene sequence: CDR1 MDHEN, CDR2 SYDVKM. The CDR3 DNA is TGTGCCAGCAGTTTCCTAGGGGCGACCCAGTACTTC. Translation gives CASSFLGATQYF. Combining the CDR3 with reference TRBV28 and TRBJ2-5 gives the whole variable domain DVKVTQSSRYLVKRTGEKVFLECVQDMDHENMFWYRQDPGLGLRLIYFSYDVKMKEKGDIPEGYSVSREKKERFSLILESASTNQTSMYLCASSFLGATQYFGPGTRLLVL.

This clone was observed a handful of times. The V and J genes are TRBV19 and TRBJ2-7; D may be TRBD2 (5 bases). Germline V gene lookup returns CDR1 LNHDA and CDR2 SQIVND (reference sequence). This CDR3 comprises 14 residues. Trimming removed 1 base at V and 0 bases at J, with 7 bases between. The DNA of the CDR3 is TGTGCCAGTAGTATAGGCGGGTACTCCTACGAGCAGTACTTC. It specifies CASSIGGYSYEQYF.

The V and J genes are TRBV7-3 and TRBJ2-1, with 9 bases matching TRBD2. The CDR3 consists of 13 residues. V shed 6 bases and J 9 bases; nucleotides not matched to a gene: 6. Per germline, CDR1 SGHTA and CDR2 FQGTGA. The CDR3 reads CASRPASGVEQFF. In DNA, the CDR3 is TGTGCCAGCAGACCGGCTAGCGGGGTTGAGCAGTTCTTC.

The chain carries TRBV6-1 and TRBJ2-5, with 9 bases identical to TRBD1. Germline V lookup: CDR1 MNHNS, CDR2 SASEGT. The CDR3 totals 15 residues. J was trimmed by 4 bases and V by 5 bases; bases with no gene match: 8. The CDR3, as DNA: TGTGCCAGCAGTCCACCACGGACAGGGGTAGAGACCCAGTACTTC. Translating it yields CASSPPRTGVETQYF.

The rearrangement joins TRBV5-1 to TRBJ2-7; 12 positions match TRBD1. Trimming took 1 base from V and 6 from J; bases not matched to a gene: 2. The CDR3 loop spans 14 amino acids. The germline V gene has CDR1 SGHRS and CDR2 YFSETQ. For the CDR3, the DNA is TGCGCCAGCAGCTTGCAGGGACAGGGGGCCGAGCAGTACTTC. Residues: CASSLQGQGAEQYF.

This rearrangement joins TRBV7-3 to TRBJ1-1, with 8 bases fitting TRBD1. The CDR3 is 15 residues long. The trim removed 1 base at V and 4 bases at J, leaving 5 bases unmatched. In germline, CDR1 is SGHTA, CDR2 FQGTGA. In DNA form, the CDR3 reads TGTGCCAGCAGCTTAAATCCAGGGGGCGGCACTGAAGCTTTCTTT. Protein sequence: CASSLNPGGGTEAFF.

This clone has just a few counts. The chain couples TRBV2 to TRBJ1-2; 9 bases fit TRBD1. The V and J ends lost 6 bases and 7 bases, in that order; junction bases with no gene match: 3. Germline CDR1 SNHLY, CDR2 FYNNEI. This CDR3 spans 12 amino acids. The DNA of the CDR3 is TGTGCCAGCAGGGGACAGGGCTCTGGCTACACCTTC. Translated, it gives CASRGQGSGYTF.

About this clone: Other DNA sequences in this specimen translate into the identical CDR3. V gene TRBV4-3 combines with J gene TRBJ2-2; a weak D match, TRBD2 (6 bases). The germline CDR1 and CDR2 sequences are LGHNA and YSLEER. The CDR3 runs to 16 residues. Trimming took off 1 base at V and 5 bases at J, with 14 bases between the two ends. This chain's CDR3 is CASSQVAGRNTGELFF. The CDR3, as DNA: TGCGCCAGCAGCCAAGTGGCGGGAAGGAATACCGGGGAGCTGTTTTTT.

V gene TRBV5-8 combines with J gene TRBJ1-5; 7 bases match TRBD1. The CDR3 has 15 residues. With V trimmed by 7 bases and J by 6 bases, 13 bases remained unmatched. Germline assignment: CDR1 SGHTS and CDR2 YDEGEE. CDR3 residues: CASGLSRQGPQPQHF. CDR3 nucleotide sequence: TGTGCCAGCGGCCTTTCCCGACAGGGCCCTCAGCCCCAGCATTTT.

The V and J genes are TRBV27 and TRBJ1-4, with unresolved D. V dropped 1 base and J dropped 5 bases, with 5 bases sitting between them. Germline V gene data show CDR1 as MNHEY and CDR2 as SMNVEV (reference sequence). CDR3 size: 13 residues. The CDR3 region is CASSLLRNEKLFF. The CDR3 DNA sequence: TGTGCCAGCAGTTTATTGAGGAATGAAAAACTGTTTTTT.

This chain joins TRBV19 and TRBJ2-1; 7 nucleotides align to TRBD2. The CDR3 is 15 amino acids. CDR1 is LNHDA and CDR2 is SQIVND in the germline V gene (reference sequence). The J segment lost 4 bases and the V segment lost 1 base, leaving 4 bases of the junction unmatched. CDR3 amino acids: CASSIAGGGYNEQFF. For the CDR3, the DNA is TGTGCCAGTAGTATAGCGGGAGGTGGGTACAATGAGCAGTTCTTC.

The chain has TRBV6-1 and TRBJ2-1; TRBD2 might be the D (6 bases). The length of the CDR3 is 13 residues. Germline V gene data show CDR1 as MNHNS and CDR2 as SASEGT. V shed 4 bases and J shed 8 bases, with 12 bases lying between them. This CDR3 reads CASSVRGGDEQFF. In nucleotides, the CDR3 is TGTGCCAGCAGTGTAAGAGGAGGGGATGAGCAGTTCTTC.

V gene TRBV7-9 combines with J gene TRBJ2-5; 9 bases are shared with TRBD1. Germline V gene data show CDR1 as SEHNR and CDR2 as FQNEAQ (reference sequence). With V trimmed by 8 bases and J by 5 bases, 9 bases remained unmatched. This CDR3 has 14 residues. The CDR3 coding sequence is TGTGCCAGCCAGAGGGACAGGGAGGAGGAGACCCAGTACTTC. Translating it yields CASQRDREEETQYF.

This chain joins TRBV14 and TRBJ2-1, with no clear D. Trimming left V 4 bases short and J 9 bases short, with 22 bases between. The V gene's germline CDR1 is SGHDN and CDR2 FVKESK. The CDR3 consists of 16 residues. CDR3 coding DNA: TGTGCCAGCAGCCCGCTATATACCCGAACAGAATCTGAGCAGTTCTTC. Residues: CASSPLYTRTESEQFF.

The chain is built from TRBV7-2 and TRBJ2-7, with TRBD1 matching 7 bases. Germline CDR1 is SGHTA and CDR2 is FQGNSA. The CDR3 runs 15 residues. V lost 4 bases to trimming and J lost 5 bases; unmatched junction nucleotides: 11. The CDR3 protein is CASSSPDRDLHEQYF. DNA for the CDR3: TGTGCCAGCAGCTCACCCGACAGGGATCTCCACGAGCAGTACTTC.

The V call is TRBV5-1, the J call TRBJ1-6, with a weak D call TRBD1 (5 bases). This CDR3 comprises 14 residues. Germline V gene sequence: CDR1 SGHRS, CDR2 YFSETQ. V dropped 0 bases and J dropped 6 bases, with 7 bases sitting between them. The CDR3 coding sequence is TGCGCCAGCAGCTTGGGACAGCTTAATTCACCCCTCCACTTT. It codes for CASSLGQLNSPLHF.

This chain connects TRBV28 to TRBJ2-5; D gene uncertain. The CDR3 is 11 amino acids. The germline CDR1 and CDR2 sequences are MDHEN and SYDVKM. With 5 bases removed from V and 2 bases from J, the gap between germline ends came to 3 bases. CDR3 residues: CASSTQETQYF. The CDR3 DNA reads TGTGCCAGCAGTACACAAGAGACCCAGTACTTC.

The chain has TRBV5-6 and TRBJ2-3; no clear D. Germline lookup yields CDR1 SGHDT and CDR2 YYEEEE. V gave up 4 bases and J gave up 4 bases, with 7 bases separating them. The CDR3 has 12 amino acids. The CDR3 DNA reads as TGTGCCAGCAGCCTCACAGCAGATACGCAGTATTTT. Translated: CASSLTADTQYF.

The CDR3 is CASSRFLDRGEETQYF. The CDR3 DNA is TGTGCCAGCAGCCGTTTCCTTGACAGGGGCGAAGAGACCCAGTACTTC. This chain links TRBV13 with TRBJ2-5; TRBD1 matches 8 bases. V shed 5 bases, J shed 3 bases, and the junction held 11 bases outside the gene matches. The CDR3 covers 16 residues. Per germline, CDR1 PRHDT and CDR2 FYEKMQ (reference sequence).

The rearrangement uses TRBV11-3 and TRBJ1-1; D gene ambiguous. V gave up 1 base and J gave up 1 base, with 10 bases separating them. CDR1 and CDR2 from the germline V gene are SGHNT and YENEEA. The CDR3 loop spans 15 amino acids. DNA for the CDR3: TGTGCCAGCAGCTTAGTTGGCAGGTCGAACACTGAAGCTTTCTTT. It translates to CASSLVGRSNTEAFF.

The chain has TRBV7-6 and TRBJ2-3; 12 bases are shared with TRBD2. This CDR3 region has 15 residues. Germline V gene data show CDR1 as SGHVS and CDR2 as FNYEAQ. The ends lost 6 bases at V and 6 bases at J; junction bases unmatched: 7. Here the CDR3 reads CASSLTSGRVDTQYF. The DNA of the CDR3 is TGTGCCAGCAGTCTGACTAGCGGGAGAGTCGATACGCAGTATTTT.

The chain carries TRBV19 and TRBJ2-5, with 7 bases aligning to TRBD1. The CDR3 is 16 residues long. CDR1 is LNHDA, CDR2 SQIVND, per germline (reference sequence). V was clipped by 2 bases and J by 4 bases; unmatched bases: 10. The CDR3 protein is CASSISAGGIGETQYF. The DNA of the CDR3 is TGTGCCAGTAGTATATCGGCAGGGGGTATCGGAGAGACCCAGTACTTC. The whole variable domain, filled in from reference TRBV19 and TRBJ2-5, reads DGGITQSPKYLFRKEGQNVTLSCEQNLNHDAMYWYRQDPGQGLRLIYYSQIVNDFQKGDIAEGYSVSREKKESFPLTVTSAQKNPTAFYLCASSISAGGIGETQYFGPGTRLLVL.

V usage is TRBV29-1 and J usage is TRBJ1-2, with a possible D match to TRBD1 (6 bases). CDR3 size: 12 residues. Germline CDR1 and CDR2: SQVTM and ANQGSEA. Trimming took off 8 bases at V and 8 bases at J, with 18 bases between the two ends. As DNA, the CDR3 is TGCAGCCTTCACTCAGGGGATGAGGGCTACACCTTC. This encodes CSLHSGDEGYTF.